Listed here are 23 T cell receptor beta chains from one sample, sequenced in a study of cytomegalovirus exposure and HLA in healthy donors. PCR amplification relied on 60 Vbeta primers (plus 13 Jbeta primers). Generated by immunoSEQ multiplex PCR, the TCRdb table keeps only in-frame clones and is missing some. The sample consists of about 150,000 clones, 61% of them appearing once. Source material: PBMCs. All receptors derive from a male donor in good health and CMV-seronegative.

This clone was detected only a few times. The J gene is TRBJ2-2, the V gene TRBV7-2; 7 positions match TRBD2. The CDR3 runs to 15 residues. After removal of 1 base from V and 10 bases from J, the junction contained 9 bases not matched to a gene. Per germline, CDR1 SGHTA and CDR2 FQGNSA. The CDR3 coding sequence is TGTGCCAGCAGCTTAGACCCCAGGGAGGGTAAGGAGCTGTTTTTT. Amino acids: CASSLDPREGKELFF.

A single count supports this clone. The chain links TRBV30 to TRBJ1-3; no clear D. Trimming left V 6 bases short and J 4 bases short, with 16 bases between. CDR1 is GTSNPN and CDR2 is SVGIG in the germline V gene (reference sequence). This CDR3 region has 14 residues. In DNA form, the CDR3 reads TGTGCCTGTTATAGGTCCGGCGGCGGAAACACCATATATTTT. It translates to CACYRSGGGNTIYF.

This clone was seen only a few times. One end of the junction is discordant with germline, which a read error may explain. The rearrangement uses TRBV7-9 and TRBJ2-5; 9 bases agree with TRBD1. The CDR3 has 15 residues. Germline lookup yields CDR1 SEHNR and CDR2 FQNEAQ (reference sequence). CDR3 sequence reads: CSSSRTGGVGETQYF. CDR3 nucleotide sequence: TGTTCCAGCAGCCGTACAGGGGGCGTAGGGGAGACCCAGTACTTC.

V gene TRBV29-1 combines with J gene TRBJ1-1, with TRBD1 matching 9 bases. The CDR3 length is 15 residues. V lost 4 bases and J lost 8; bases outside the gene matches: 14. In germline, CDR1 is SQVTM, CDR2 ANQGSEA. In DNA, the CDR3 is TGCAGCGTTGTGGGACAGGGTTTAGGCGTAGAAGAAGCTTTCTTT. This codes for CSVVGQGLGVEEAFF.

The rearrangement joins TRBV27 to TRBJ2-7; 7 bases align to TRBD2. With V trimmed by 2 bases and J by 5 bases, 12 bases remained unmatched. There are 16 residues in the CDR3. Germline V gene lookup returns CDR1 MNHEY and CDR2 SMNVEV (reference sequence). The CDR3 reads CASSLGSGLGFHEQYF. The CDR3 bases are TGTGCCAGCAGTTTAGGCTCCGGACTAGGGTTTCACGAGCAGTACTTC.

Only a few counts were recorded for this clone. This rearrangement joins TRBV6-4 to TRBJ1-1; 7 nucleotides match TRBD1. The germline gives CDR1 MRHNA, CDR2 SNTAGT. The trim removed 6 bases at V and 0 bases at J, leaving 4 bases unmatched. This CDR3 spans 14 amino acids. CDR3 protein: CASRGTAMNTEAFF. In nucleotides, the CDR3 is TGTGCCAGCAGAGGGACAGCCATGAACACTGAAGCTTTCTTT.

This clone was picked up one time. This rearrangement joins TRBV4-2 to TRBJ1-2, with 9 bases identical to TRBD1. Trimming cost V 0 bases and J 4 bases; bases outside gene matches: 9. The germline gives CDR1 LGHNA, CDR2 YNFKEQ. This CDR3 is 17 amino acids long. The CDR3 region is CASSQESGQGLSYGYTF. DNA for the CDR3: TGTGCCAGCAGCCAAGAGTCGGGACAGGGTTTGTCCTATGGCTACACCTTC.

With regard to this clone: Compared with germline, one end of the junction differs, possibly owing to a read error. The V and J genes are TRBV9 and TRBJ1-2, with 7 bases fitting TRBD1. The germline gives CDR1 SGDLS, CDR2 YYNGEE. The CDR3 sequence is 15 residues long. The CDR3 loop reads CASSVGDSGSYGYPF. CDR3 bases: TGTGCCAGCAGCGTAGGGGACAGCGGAAGCTATGGCTACCCCTTC.

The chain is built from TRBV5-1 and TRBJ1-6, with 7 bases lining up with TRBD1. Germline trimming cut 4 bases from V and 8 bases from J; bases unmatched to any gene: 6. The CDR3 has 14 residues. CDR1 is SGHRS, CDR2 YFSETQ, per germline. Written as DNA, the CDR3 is TGCGCCAGCAGCACCGACAGGGAGGATTCACCCCTCCACTTT. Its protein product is CASSTDREDSPLHF.

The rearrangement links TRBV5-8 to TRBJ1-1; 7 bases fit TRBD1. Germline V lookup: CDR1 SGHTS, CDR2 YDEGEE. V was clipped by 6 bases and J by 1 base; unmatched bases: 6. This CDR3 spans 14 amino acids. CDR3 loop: CASKRGHGNTEAFF. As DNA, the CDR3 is TGTGCCAGCAAAAGGGGGCATGGGAACACTGAAGCTTTCTTT.

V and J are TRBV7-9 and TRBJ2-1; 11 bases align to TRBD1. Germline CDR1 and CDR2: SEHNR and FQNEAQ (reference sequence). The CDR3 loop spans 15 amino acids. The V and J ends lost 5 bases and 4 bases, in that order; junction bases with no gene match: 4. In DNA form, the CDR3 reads TGTGCCAGCAGCCCCCGGGACAGGGGGTACAATGAGCAGTTCTTC. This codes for CASSPRDRGYNEQFF.

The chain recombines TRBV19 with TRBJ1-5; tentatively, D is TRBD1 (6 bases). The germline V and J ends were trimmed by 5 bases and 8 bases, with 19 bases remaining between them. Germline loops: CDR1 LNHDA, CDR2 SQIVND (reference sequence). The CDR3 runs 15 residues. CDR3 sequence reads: CASSPGVLRREPQHF. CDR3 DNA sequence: TGTGCCAGTAGTCCAGGGGTTCTTAGGCGGGAGCCCCAGCATTTT. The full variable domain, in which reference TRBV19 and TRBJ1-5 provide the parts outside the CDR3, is DGGITQSPKYLFRKEGQNVTLSCEQNLNHDAMYWYRQDPGQGLRLIYYSQIVNDFQKGDIAEGYSVSREKKESFPLTVTSAQKNPTAFYLCASSPGVLRREPQHFGDGTRLSIL.

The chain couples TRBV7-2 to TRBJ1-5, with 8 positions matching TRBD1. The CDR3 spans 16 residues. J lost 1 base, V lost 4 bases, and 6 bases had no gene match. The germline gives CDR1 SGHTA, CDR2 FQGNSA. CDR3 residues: CASSYRTGTSNQPQHF. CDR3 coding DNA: TGTGCCAGCAGCTATAGGACAGGGACAAGCAATCAGCCCCAGCATTTT.

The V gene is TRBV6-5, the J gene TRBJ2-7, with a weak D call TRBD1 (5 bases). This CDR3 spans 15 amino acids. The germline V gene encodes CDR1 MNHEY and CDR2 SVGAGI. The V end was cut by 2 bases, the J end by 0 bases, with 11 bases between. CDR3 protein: CASSYAVGVSYEQYF. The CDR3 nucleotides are TGTGCCAGCAGTTACGCGGTAGGGGTCTCCTACGAGCAGTACTTC.

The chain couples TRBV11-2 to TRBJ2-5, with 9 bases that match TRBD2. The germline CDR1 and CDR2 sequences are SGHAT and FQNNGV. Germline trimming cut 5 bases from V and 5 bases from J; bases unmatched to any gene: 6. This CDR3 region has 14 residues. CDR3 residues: CASSPRTSGETQYF. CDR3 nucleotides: TGTGCCAGCAGCCCCAGAACTAGCGGGGAGACCCAGTACTTC.

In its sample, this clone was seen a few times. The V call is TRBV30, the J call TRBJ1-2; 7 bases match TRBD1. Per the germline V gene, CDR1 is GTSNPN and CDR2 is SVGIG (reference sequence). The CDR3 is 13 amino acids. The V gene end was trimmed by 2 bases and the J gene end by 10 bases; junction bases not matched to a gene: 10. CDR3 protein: CAWSSGTDRSYTF. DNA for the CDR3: TGTGCCTGGAGTTCCGGGACAGACCGATCCTACACCTTC.

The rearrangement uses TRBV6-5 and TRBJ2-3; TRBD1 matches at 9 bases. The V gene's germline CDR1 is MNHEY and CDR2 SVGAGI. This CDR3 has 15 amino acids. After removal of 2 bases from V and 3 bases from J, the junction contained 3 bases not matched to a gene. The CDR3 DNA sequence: TGTGCCAGCAGTTACGGGGACAGGGAGACAGATACGCAGTATTTT. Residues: CASSYGDRETDTQYF.

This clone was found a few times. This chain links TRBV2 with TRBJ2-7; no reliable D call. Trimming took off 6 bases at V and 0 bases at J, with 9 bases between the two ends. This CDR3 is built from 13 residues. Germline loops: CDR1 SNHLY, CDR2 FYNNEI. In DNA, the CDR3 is TGTGCCAGCAGGGTCAGGATCTCCTACGAGCAGTACTTC. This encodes CASRVRISYEQYF.

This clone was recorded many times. CDR3 nucleotide sequence: TGTGCCAGCAGTTACGGCGGGGAGGACATTCAGTACTTC. Translated: CASSYGGEDIQYF. J is TRBJ2-4 and V is TRBV6-6, with D possibly TRBD2 on 6 matching bases. In germline, CDR1 is MNHNY, CDR2 SVGAGI (reference sequence). V lost 2 bases and J 8 bases, leaving 10 bases between the germline ends. The CDR3 consists of 13 residues.

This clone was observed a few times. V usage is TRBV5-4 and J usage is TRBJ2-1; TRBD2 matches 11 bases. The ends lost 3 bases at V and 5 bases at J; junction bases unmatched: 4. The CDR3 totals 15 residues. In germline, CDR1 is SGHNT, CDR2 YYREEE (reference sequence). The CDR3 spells CASSSGTSGNNEQFF. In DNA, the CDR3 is TGTGCCAGCAGCTCCGGGACTAGCGGCAACAATGAGCAGTTCTTC.

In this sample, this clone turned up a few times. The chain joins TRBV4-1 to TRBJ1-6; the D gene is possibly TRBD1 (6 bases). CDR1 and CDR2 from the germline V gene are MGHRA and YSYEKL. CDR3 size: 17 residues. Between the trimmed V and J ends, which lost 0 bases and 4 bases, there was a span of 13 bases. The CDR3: CASSQDFVRGYNSPLHF. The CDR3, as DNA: TGCGCCAGCAGCCAAGATTTCGTCAGGGGATATAATTCACCCCTCCACTTT.

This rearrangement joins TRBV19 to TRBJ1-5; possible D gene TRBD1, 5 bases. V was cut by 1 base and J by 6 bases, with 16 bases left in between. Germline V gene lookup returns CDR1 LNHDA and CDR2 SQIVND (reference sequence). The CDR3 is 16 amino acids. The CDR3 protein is CASSIGGGRFVQPQHF. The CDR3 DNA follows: TGTGCCAGTAGTATAGGGGGGGGTAGGTTTGTTCAGCCCCAGCATTTT.

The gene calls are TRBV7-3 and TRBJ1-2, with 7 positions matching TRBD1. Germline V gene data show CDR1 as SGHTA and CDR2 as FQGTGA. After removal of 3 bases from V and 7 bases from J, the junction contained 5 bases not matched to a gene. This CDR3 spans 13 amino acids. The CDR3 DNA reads TGTGCCAGCAGCTTTCAGGGGGGATCTGGCTACACCTTC. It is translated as CASSFQGGSGYTF.